The entry below gives a single T cell receptor beta chain sequence along with its context. Assay used: immunoSEQ multiplex PCR; TCRdb lists only in-frame clones, some missing. The sample shows about 190,000 clones, 60% to 80% of them seen only once. This entry belongs to a study of blood T cell repertoires in COVID-19. About the study: COVID-19 samples, acute and convalescent, were from the United States, Italy and Spain.

CDR3 length: 17 residues. The germline V gene encodes CDR1 LGHDT and CDR2 YNNKEL (reference sequence). The V segment lost 5 bases and the J segment 0 bases; nucleotides outside the gene matches: 9. J is TRBJ1-4 and V is TRBV3-1 (or the pseudogene TRBV3-2); 7 bases fit TRBD1. Material: peripheral blood. The receptor comes from a woman in her seventies with acute or convalescent COVID-19. Here the CDR3 DNA reads TGTGCCAGCAGCAACCACAGGGGTTTTCCAACTAATGAAAAACTGTTTTTT. It yields the protein CASSNHRGFPTNEKLFF.